This T cell receptor beta chain was retrieved from a study of blood T cells in healthy people across ages. The germline V and J ends were trimmed by 5 bases and 2 bases, with 12 bases remaining between them. The CDR3 has 14 residues. Germline V gives CDR1 SGHAT, CDR2 FQNNGV. Points on this clonotype: As yet, its antigen is unknown.

The study, taken as a whole, reports: Diversity figures derived from one million T cells were judged to underestimate the true value.

The second PCR ran about 6 to 12 cycles with a sample-barcoded 5' primer and J-beta primers. TCRdb re-analysed the 5' RACE reads in MiXCR, keeping a single row per CDR3 protein. Here the sample spans 650,000 to 1,000,000 distinct CDR3 sequences, about 37% being singletons. The study isolated at least 6.5 million PBMCs from each sample. This clonotype was sampled from a man aged 18 to 30 in good health. V gene TRBV11-2 combines with J gene TRBJ2-5; D is ambiguous. The sequenced sample consisted of blood. In DNA form, the CDR3 reads TGTGCCAGCAGCAAGAATCTGGTACAAGAGACCCAGTACTTC. As protein: CASSKNLVQETQYF.